These 26 T cell receptor beta chains came from one sample sequenced in a study of cytomegalovirus exposure and HLA in healthy donors. The method was immunoSEQ multiplex PCR; TCRdb's version includes in-frame clones alone and lacks a portion of them. The sample has 150,000 to 200,000 clones, around 85% seen once. Material: PBMCs. All receptors come from a young man in good health and CMV-seropositive.

J is TRBJ1-2 and V is TRBV11-2; possible D gene TRBD1, 6 bases. Germline-derived CDR1 and CDR2 are SGHAT and FQNNGV. The CDR3 contains 14 residues. Trimming took 4 bases from V and 6 from J, leaving 15 bases between them. As DNA, the CDR3 is TGTGCCAGCAGCTCTATAGAGGGGGTGGATGGCTACACCTTC. This translates into CASSSIEGVDGYTF.

This chain joins TRBV11-3 and TRBJ2-1; no reliable D call. In germline, CDR1 is SGHNT, CDR2 YENEEA. This CDR3 has 13 amino acids. Between the trimmed V and J ends, which lost 4 bases and 9 bases, there was a span of 13 bases. The CDR3 region is CASSSPGAGEQFF. CDR3 nucleotide sequence: TGTGCCAGCAGCTCCCCCGGAGCTGGTGAGCAGTTCTTC.

The chain employs TRBV5-1 and TRBJ2-3; 13 bases align to TRBD2. V trimming: 0 bases; J trimming: 5 bases; junction bases outside the gene matches: 9. The V gene's germline CDR1 is SGHRS and CDR2 YFSETQ. This CDR3 has 18 amino acids. CDR3 region: CASSLGTSGGITRDTQYF. The CDR3 nucleotides read TGCGCCAGCAGCTTGGGGACTAGCGGGGGAATCACGAGAGATACGCAGTATTTT.

The CDR3, as DNA: TGCGCCAGCAGCTTCGGGGAACGGTGGACTGAAGCTTTCTTT. This encodes CASSFGERWTEAFF. This chain uses TRBV5-1 with TRBJ1-1; D remains unclear. This CDR3 has 14 residues. Germline CDR1 reads SGHRS; CDR2 reads YFSETQ. Trimming stripped 2 bases from V and 5 bases from J, with 13 bases between.

V and J are TRBV13 and TRBJ1-6; no definite D call. The ends were cut back, 2 bases at V and 0 bases at J, with 8 bases in the middle. Germline assignment: CDR1 PRHDT and CDR2 FYEKMQ (reference sequence). The CDR3 sequence is 16 residues long. CDR3 bases: TGTGCCAGCAGCTTATCGGGGAGCTCCTATAATTCACCCCTCCACTTT. It yields the protein CASSLSGSSYNSPLHF.

This clone was detected ten times or more. The chain uses TRBV11-3 and TRBJ2-7, with TRBD2 matching 14 bases. V lost 5 bases to trimming and J lost 3 bases; unmatched junction nucleotides: 6. The CDR3 has 16 amino acids. CDR1 and CDR2 from the germline V gene are SGHNT and YENEEA. This chain's CDR3 is CASSILGTSGSYEQYF. The CDR3, as DNA: TGTGCCAGCAGCATTCTTGGGACTAGCGGGAGCTACGAGCAGTACTTC.

CDR3 bases: TGTGCCAGCAGTTCCTACAGGGGCGGGAATGAAAAACTGTTTTTT. This translates into CASSSYRGGNEKLFF. The V gene is TRBV6-1, the J gene TRBJ1-4; 7 bases map to TRBD1. The CDR3 has 15 amino acids. The junction had 8 bases not matched to a gene; V was cut back by 5 bases and J by 5 bases. Germline loops: CDR1 MNHNS, CDR2 SASEGT.

This clone was seen only once. This chain joins TRBV5-1 and TRBJ2-5, with D possibly matching TRBD2 (5 bases). CDR1 is SGHRS and CDR2 is YFSETQ in the germline V gene. Trimming took 3 bases from V and 5 from J, leaving 17 bases between them. CDR3 length: 15 amino acids. The CDR3 here is CASSWTGSQYETQYF. The CDR3 DNA is TGCGCCAGCAGCTGGACGGGGTCGCAGTACGAGACCCAGTACTTC. Looking up the rest from reference TRBV5-1 and TRBJ2-5 gives the full variable domain: KAGVTQTPRYLIKTRGQQVTLSCSPISGHRSVSWYQQTPGQGLQFLFEYFSETQRNKGNFPGRFSGRQFSNSRSEMNVSTLELGDSALYLCASSWTGSQYETQYFGPGTRLLVL.

The genes are TRBV19 and TRBJ2-7; 7 bases are shared with TRBD1. Germline V gives CDR1 LNHDA, CDR2 SQIVND (reference sequence). Trimming cost V 4 bases and J 2 bases; bases outside gene matches: 5. The CDR3 consists of 14 residues. The CDR3 DNA follows: TGTGCCAGTAGTACACGGGACAGTCCCTACGAGCAGTACTTC. This encodes CASSTRDSPYEQYF.

The rearrangement joins TRBV6-5 to TRBJ2-5, with D perhaps TRBD2 (6 bases). The length of the CDR3 is 14 residues. Germline CDR1 reads MNHEY; CDR2 reads SVGAGI. V lost 5 bases and J 3 bases, leaving 13 bases between the germline ends. Here the CDR3 DNA reads TGTGCCAGCAGTCCCACCTGGGGGGAAGAGACCCAGTACTTC. Translating gives CASSPTWGEETQYF.

V gene TRBV6-1 combines with J gene TRBJ2-5, with D unresolved. V was pared by 1 base and J by 1 base, with 10 bases between. Looked up from germline, CDR1 is MNHNS and CDR2 is SASEGT. This CDR3 region has 15 residues. CDR3 loop: CASSEELGSQETQYF. The CDR3 nucleotides are TGTGCCAGCAGTGAAGAGTTGGGCAGCCAAGAGACCCAGTACTTC.

This clone was seen only once. This chain links TRBV19 with TRBJ2-7, with 9 bases aligning to TRBD2. This CDR3 spans 15 amino acids. Germline CDR1 reads LNHDA; CDR2 reads SQIVND (reference sequence). V lost 4 bases to trimming and J lost 0 bases; unmatched junction nucleotides: 4. The CDR3 region is CASSTRGGSSYEQYF. CDR3 in DNA: TGTGCCAGTAGTACGCGGGGGGGGAGCTCCTACGAGCAGTACTTC.

The chain joins TRBV27 to TRBJ1-4; D unresolved. Per the germline V gene, CDR1 is MNHEY and CDR2 is SMNVEV (reference sequence). This CDR3 has 12 residues. V lost 7 bases to trimming and J lost 5 bases, with 8 bases between them. CDR3 nucleotides: TGTGCCAGCAAGGCCGGGAATGAAAAACTGTTTTTT. Its translation is CASKAGNEKLFF.

The rearrangement joins TRBV30 to TRBJ2-7; perhaps TRBD1 as D (6 bases). Trimming pared 3 bases from V and 2 bases from J, leaving 11 bases between. The CDR3 covers 13 residues. Germline lookup yields CDR1 GTSNPN and CDR2 SVGIG (reference sequence). The CDR3 reads CAWRGTGTYEQYF. The CDR3 nucleotides are TGTGCCTGGAGAGGAACAGGGACCTACGAGCAGTACTTC.

This clone was seen only once. V usage is TRBV7-3 and J usage is TRBJ1-2; tentatively, D is TRBD1 (6 bases). The CDR3 has 18 amino acids. The V end lost 6 bases, the J end lost 0 bases, and 23 bases lay between the germline ends. Germline loops: CDR1 SGHTA, CDR2 FQGTGA. CDR3 region: CASRLSIRRGLANYGYTF. CDR3 nucleotide sequence: TGTGCCAGCAGACTTAGCATTCGGCGGGGGCTAGCTAACTATGGCTACACCTTC.

The genes are TRBV5-1 and TRBJ2-7; D is perhaps TRBD2 (5 bases). Trimming removed 4 bases from V and 3 bases from J, with 11 bases in between. This CDR3 spans 13 amino acids. Germline loops: CDR1 SGHRS, CDR2 YFSETQ. CDR3 nucleotide sequence: TGCGCCAGCAGCCCCGGACTGGTCTACGAGCAGTACTTC. Translated, it gives CASSPGLVYEQYF.

The genes are TRBV28 and TRBJ2-5; 8 bases are shared with TRBD1. Germline-derived CDR1 and CDR2 are MDHEN and SYDVKM. This CDR3 spans 14 amino acids. V trimming: 5 bases; J trimming: 1 base; junction bases outside the gene matches: 3. DNA for the CDR3: TGTGCCAGCAGTATGGACAGGGCCCAAGAGACCCAGTACTTC. It is translated as CASSMDRAQETQYF.

This chain connects TRBV7-6 to TRBJ1-5; 9 nucleotides agree with TRBD1. The CDR3 is made up of 14 amino acids. CDR1 and CDR2 from the germline V gene are SGHVS and FNYEAQ. After removal of 4 bases from V and 10 bases from J, the junction contained 8 bases not matched to a gene. CDR3 loop: CASSSGTGNLPQHF. In DNA, the CDR3 is TGTGCCAGCAGCTCCGGGACAGGGAATCTCCCCCAGCATTTT. The complete variable domain, with remaining parts taken from reference TRBV7-6 and TRBJ1-5, reads GAGVSQSPRYKVTKRGQDVALRCDPISGHVSLYWYRQALGQGPEFLTYFNYEAQQDKSGLPNDRFSAERPEGSISTLTIQRTEQRDSAMYRCASSSGTGNLPQHFGDGTRLSIL.

The chain recombines TRBV28 with TRBJ1-5, with a weak D call TRBD1 (6 bases). With 6 bases removed from V and 1 base from J, the gap between germline ends came to 10 bases. CDR3 size: 14 residues. Germline CDR1 and CDR2: MDHEN and SYDVKM. The CDR3: CASRPQGSNQPQHF. The CDR3 DNA follows: TGTGCCAGCAGGCCCCAGGGGAGCAATCAGCCCCAGCATTTT.

V and J are TRBV28 and TRBJ1-3; 12 bases map to TRBD1. In germline, CDR1 is MDHEN, CDR2 SYDVKM. With V trimmed by 6 bases and J by 0 bases, 12 bases remained unmatched. There are 19 residues in the CDR3. CDR3 coding DNA: TGTGCCAGCAGGGGACAGGGGGCCTCCCATCAGCTCTCTGGAAACACCATATATTTT. Amino acid sequence: CASRGQGASHQLSGNTIYF.

This clone has only a few counts. The chain joins TRBV9 to TRBJ1-2; no definite D call. There are 14 residues in the CDR3. Germline CDR1 reads SGDLS; CDR2 reads YYNGEE. Trimming left V 0 bases short and J 4 bases short, with 10 bases between. CDR3 loop: CASSVGDTSYGYTF. The CDR3 DNA follows: TGTGCCAGCAGCGTAGGAGACACCTCCTATGGCTACACCTTC.

This rearrangement joins TRBV15 to TRBJ2-1, with D maybe TRBD2 (5 bases). The CDR3 loop spans 18 amino acids. Germline V gives CDR1 LNHNV, CDR2 YYDKDF (reference sequence). The V end lost 3 bases, the J end lost 4 bases, and 22 bases lay between the germline ends. CDR3 region: CATSRDPRGSPFYNEQFF. The DNA of the CDR3 is TGTGCCACCAGCAGGGACCCACGGGGTAGTCCTTTTTACAATGAGCAGTTCTTC.

This chain joins TRBV11-2 and TRBJ2-1; TRBD1 matches 7 bases. The CDR3 contains 12 residues. Germline V lookup: CDR1 SGHAT, CDR2 FQNNGV. Germline trimming cut 5 bases from V and 12 bases from J; bases unmatched to any gene: 7. CDR3 amino acids: CASSERGQPQFF. The CDR3 DNA sequence: TGTGCCAGCAGCGAACGGGGACAGCCGCAGTTCTTC.

The chain is built from TRBV7-2 and TRBJ2-7, with 9 positions matching TRBD1. The J segment lost 4 bases and the V segment lost 5 bases, leaving 9 bases of the junction unmatched. Per germline, CDR1 SGHTA and CDR2 FQGNSA. This CDR3 has 15 amino acids. The CDR3 is CASSQTGTGTYEQYF. CDR3 in DNA: TGTGCCAGCAGCCAGACCGGGACAGGGACTTACGAGCAGTACTTC. The full variable domain, rest sourced from reference TRBV7-2 and TRBJ2-7, is GAGVSQSPSNKVTEKGKDVELRCDPISGHTALYWYRQSLGQGLEFLIYFQGNSAPDKSGLPSDRFSAERTGGSVSTLTIQRTQQEDSAVYLCASSQTGTGTYEQYFGPGTRLTVT.

CDR3 loop: CASGPGQYKMNSNQPQHF. In nucleotides, the CDR3 is TGTGCCAGCGGCCCGGGACAGTACAAAATGAATAGCAATCAGCCCCAGCATTTT. The V and J genes are TRBV28 and TRBJ1-5; 7 positions agree with TRBD1. Germline trimming cut 8 bases from V and 0 bases from J; bases unmatched to any gene: 16. Looked up from germline, CDR1 is MDHEN and CDR2 is SYDVKM. The CDR3 has 18 residues.

The V call is TRBV5-1, the J call TRBJ1-4, with D possibly matching TRBD1 (6 bases). Germline V gives CDR1 SGHRS, CDR2 YFSETQ. CDR3 length: 15 amino acids. The V end was cut by 2 bases, the J end by 7 bases, with 15 bases between. CDR3 loop: CASSLDRRESEKLFF. CDR3 in DNA: TGCGCCAGCAGCTTAGACAGGAGAGAGTCTGAAAAACTGTTTTTT.